The 20 T cell receptor beta chains in this list originate from one sample, sequenced in a study of T cell responses to AZD1222 COVID-19 vaccine. This table comes from immunoSEQ multiplex PCR, and its TCRdb copy is limited to in-frame clones, with some not included. The table records about 92,000 clones, 80% to 90% of them present only once. The specimen was peripheral blood, collected on day 0 of AZD1222 vaccination. The source of these receptors is an adult in good health.

The chain uses TRBV19 and TRBJ1-5; 7 nucleotides align to TRBD1. Germline-derived CDR1 and CDR2 are LNHDA and SQIVND (reference sequence). V shed 3 bases, J shed 2 bases, and the junction held 4 bases outside the gene matches. The CDR3 is made up of 15 amino acids. The CDR3 reads CASSIGGGGNQPQHF. In DNA form, the CDR3 reads TGTGCCAGTAGTATTGGAGGGGGCGGCAATCAGCCCCAGCATTTT.

The chain is built from TRBV2 and TRBJ2-5; 13 bases match TRBD2. Germline CDR1 SNHLY, CDR2 FYNNEI. The trim removed 6 bases at V and 0 bases at J, leaving 7 bases unmatched. The CDR3 has 17 amino acids. As DNA, the CDR3 is TGTGCCAGCAGCCAAGGACTAGCGGGGGCCAACCAAGAGACCCAGTACTTC. Its translation: CASSQGLAGANQETQYF. The complete variable domain, with remaining parts taken from reference TRBV2 and TRBJ2-5, reads EPEVTQTPSHQVTQMGQEVILRCVPISNHLYFYWYRQILGQKVEFLVSFYNNEISEKSEIFDDQFSVERPDGSNFTLKIRSTKLEDSAMYFCASSQGLAGANQETQYFGPGTRLLVL.

The chain carries TRBV7-2 and TRBJ2-7; D is ambiguous. Germline V CDR1 and CDR2: SGHTA, FQGNSA. V shed 1 base and J shed 6 bases, with 16 bases lying between them. The CDR3 runs 15 residues. In DNA, the CDR3 is TGTGCCAGCAGCTTAGGGAGCAGATTAACTGGCGAGCAGTACTTC. Translated: CASSLGSRLTGEQYF. The variable domain in full, with the rest retrieved from reference TRBV7-2 and TRBJ2-7, is GAGVSQSPSNKVTEKGKDVELRCDPISGHTALYWYRQSLGQGLEFLIYFQGNSAPDKSGLPSDRFSAERTGGSVSTLTIQRTQQEDSAVYLCASSLGSRLTGEQYFGPGTRLTVT.

This chain joins TRBV6-1 and TRBJ2-7; TRBD1 agrees at 7 bases. V shed 3 bases and J 2 bases; nucleotides not matched to a gene: 7. The CDR3 totals 15 residues. CDR1 and CDR2 (germline): MNHNS, SASEGT. The DNA of the CDR3 is TGTGCCAGCAGTGAGCCCGGGACAGTTGCCTACGAGCAGTACTTC. It specifies CASSEPGTVAYEQYF.

V usage is TRBV5-1 and J usage is TRBJ1-1; the D is unclear. The CDR3 is 13 residues long. V lost 3 bases and J 3 bases, leaving 9 bases between the germline ends. Germline CDR1 reads SGHRS; CDR2 reads YFSETQ. CDR3 in amino acids: CASSWAGHTEAFF. The CDR3 nucleotides are TGCGCCAGCAGCTGGGCTGGGCACACTGAAGCTTTCTTT.

V usage is TRBV12-1 and J usage is TRBJ1-6; the listed D gene, TRBD1, was not tested against the DNA. TRBV12-1 represents a pseudogene. The CDR3 runs 16 residues. The CDR3 DNA reads as TGTGCCAGCAGCTTTGACAGGGGAGGCGCAAATTCACCCCTCCACTTT. It translates to CASSFDRGGANSPLHF.

This chain links TRBV19 with TRBJ1-2; D unresolved. The CDR3 has 12 amino acids. The V end lost 0 bases, the J end lost 7 bases, and 6 bases lay between the germline ends. Germline values: CDR1 LNHDA, CDR2 SQIVND (reference sequence). Here the CDR3 reads CASSIDESGYTF. Written as DNA, the CDR3 is TGTGCCAGTAGTATAGATGAGAGTGGCTACACCTTC.

This clone turned up a few times. The rearrangement joins TRBV18 to TRBJ2-7; 11 bases are shared with TRBD2. CDR1 and CDR2 (germline): KGHSH, LQKENI. CDR3 length: 16 amino acids. The V segment lost 6 bases and the J segment 3 bases; nucleotides outside the gene matches: 10. CDR3 sequence reads: CASSPPLAGGIYEQYF. DNA for the CDR3: TGTGCCAGCTCTCCGCCCCTAGCGGGGGGAATCTACGAGCAGTACTTC.

CDR3 coding DNA: TGTGCCAGTAGTCCAAGGACAGGTCGAATGTGGACCCAGTACTTC. As protein: CASSPRTGRMWTQYF. This sequence joins TRBV19 and TRBJ2-5; TRBD1 matches 7 bases. Germline-derived CDR1 and CDR2 are LNHDA and SQIVND (reference sequence). V dropped 5 bases and J dropped 7; count of bases not matched to a gene: 13. This CDR3 region has 15 residues.

The J gene is TRBJ1-1, the V gene TRBV6-4, with 9 bases that match TRBD1. The CDR3 consists of 15 residues. V gave up 5 bases and J gave up 6 bases; unmatched junction bases: 10. CDR1 is MRHNA and CDR2 is SNTAGT in the germline V gene. CDR3 loop: CASSPGQGPVAEAFF. Written as DNA, the CDR3 is TGTGCCAGCAGTCCGGGACAGGGCCCTGTTGCTGAAGCTTTCTTT.

This chain links TRBV7-9 with TRBJ2-3, with 8 bases aligning to TRBD2. Germline assignment: CDR1 SEHNR and CDR2 FQNEAQ (reference sequence). V was pared by 5 bases and J by 6 bases, with 1 base of the junction left unmatched. CDR3 length: 12 amino acids. The CDR3 is CASSPGGDTQYF. The CDR3 DNA sequence: TGTGCCAGCAGCCCGGGGGGGGATACGCAGTATTTT.

This chain joins TRBV24-1 and TRBJ1-4; TRBD1 matches 9 bases. The germline V gene encodes CDR1 KGHDR and CDR2 SFDVKD. The CDR3 spans 18 residues. J was trimmed by 4 bases and V by 2 bases; bases with no gene match: 10. The CDR3 bases are TGTGCCACCAGTGATTGTTACAGGGGGCGCTGGCTTAATGAAAAACTGTTTTTT. Amino acid sequence: CATSDCYRGRWLNEKLFF.

The gene calls are TRBV4-1 and TRBJ2-5; D ambiguous. The V gene lost 1 base and the J gene lost 0 bases, with 9 bases spanning the gap. Per the germline V gene, CDR1 is MGHRA and CDR2 is YSYEKL. CDR3 size: 15 residues. The DNA for the CDR3 is TGCGCCAGCAGCCAAGTCCCCACGGACCAAGAGACCCAGTACTTC. As protein: CASSQVPTDQETQYF.

The J gene is TRBJ2-3, the V gene TRBV5-6; either TRBD1 or TRBD2 may fit D (7 bases each). The CDR3 is made up of 16 amino acids. The V end lost 4 bases, the J end lost 6 bases, and 21 bases lay between the germline ends. CDR1 SGHDT and CDR2 YYEEEE come from the germline V gene. CDR3 protein: CASSPTGAGAPDTQYF. The CDR3 DNA follows: TGTGCCAGCAGCCCTACAGGGGCGGGGGCCCCGGATACGCAGTATTTT.

This clone was picked up one time. CDR3 amino acids: CAIRDGTEAFF. In nucleotides, the CDR3 is TGTGCCATCAGGGATGGCACTGAAGCTTTCTTT. This chain joins TRBV10-3 and TRBJ1-1; D unclear. The germline V gene has CDR1 ENHRY and CDR2 SYGVKD. This CDR3 spans 11 amino acids. V dropped 6 bases and J dropped 4 bases, with 6 bases sitting between them.

The gene calls are TRBV18 and TRBJ1-2, with D uncertain. The CDR3 has 15 amino acids. V gave up 1 base and J gave up 2 bases, with 11 bases separating them. Per the germline V gene, CDR1 is KGHSH and CDR2 is LQKENI. The CDR3 nucleotides are TGTGCCAGCTCACCACGGGAGCTGGGGAACTATGGCTACACCTTC. Residues: CASSPRELGNYGYTF.

V is TRBV18 and J is TRBJ2-6, with 7 bases aligning to TRBD1. The CDR3 has 18 residues. With 1 base clipped from V and 0 bases from J, the junction kept 6 bases outside the gene matches. Germline CDR1 reads KGHSH; CDR2 reads LQKENI. The CDR3 is CASSPLSGQFSGANVLTF. The CDR3 region has the DNA TGTGCCAGCTCACCACTTTCGGGACAGTTCTCTGGGGCCAACGTCCTGACTTTC.

This chain uses TRBV3-1 (or the pseudogene TRBV3-2) with TRBJ2-2; weak D call: TRBD1 (5 bases). This CDR3 contains 16 residues. The germline V and J ends were trimmed by 2 bases and 2 bases, with 12 bases remaining between them. Germline V lookup: CDR1 LGHDT, CDR2 YNNKEL (reference sequence). In nucleotides, the CDR3 is TGTGCCAGCAGCCAAAATCCAGGGCAAAACACCGGGGAGCTGTTTTTT. Protein product: CASSQNPGQNTGELFF.

In its sample, this clone was seen once. The chain links TRBV18 to TRBJ1-2; D remains unclear. Germline CDR1 is KGHSH and CDR2 is LQKENI. V was clipped by 3 bases and J by 5 bases, with 10 bases between them. This CDR3 spans 13 amino acids. The CDR3 sequence is CASSPTLSYGYTF. The CDR3 DNA sequence: TGTGCCAGCTCACCTACGCTGTCATATGGCTACACCTTC. Full variable domain (outside the CDR3, taken from reference TRBV18 and TRBJ1-2): NAGVMQNPRHLVRRRGQEARLRCSPMKGHSHVYWYRQLPEEGLKFMVYLQKENIIDESGMPKERFSAEFPKEGPSILRIQQVVRGDSAAYFCASSPTLSYGYTFGSGTRLTVV.

This chain joins TRBV6-5 and TRBJ1-5, with no clear D. V was clipped by 8 bases and J by 2 bases, with 13 bases between them. This CDR3 is built from 14 residues. The germline CDR1 and CDR2 sequences are MNHEY and SVGAGI. Written as DNA, the CDR3 is TGTGCCAGCGGCCAGCGGTGGGGCAATCAGCCCCAGCATTTT. Its translation is CASGQRWGNQPQHF.